This T cell receptor beta chain stems from a study of blood T cell repertoires in COVID-19. This clone was detected once. Assay used: immunoSEQ multiplex PCR; TCRdb lists only in-frame clones, some missing. Of a few hundred thousand clones in the sample, around 86% were seen once. J gave up 8 bases and V 8 bases, and 7 bases lay outside the gene matches. This CDR3 has 12 amino acids. The V gene is TRBV12-3 or TRBV12-4, the J gene TRBJ1-2, with 8 bases that match TRBD1. Sequenced sample: peripheral blood. The receptor's source is a human donor in a cohort sampled during active COVID-19. This CDR3 is CASADRANGYTF. CDR3 in DNA: TGTGCCAGCGCGGACAGGGCCAACGGCTACACCTTC.